This T cell receptor (beta chain) was identified in a study of blood T cell repertoires in COVID-19. The CDR3 has 16 residues. Germline lookup yields CDR1 MGHRA and CDR2 YSYEKL. V was clipped by 6 bases and J by 1 base; unmatched bases: 6. Produced via immunoSEQ multiplex PCR; TCRdb's table is partial and in-frame only. The sample contains 300,000 to 450,000 clones, over 75% of which appear only once. This TCR came from a woman aged 25-40 years who had recovered from COVID-19. Sequenced: PBMCs or T cells enriched from blood (not recorded which). The rearrangement uses TRBV4-1 and TRBJ2-5; 12 nucleotides match TRBD2. The CDR3 sequence: CASSLTSGGLQETQYF. For the CDR3, the DNA is TGCGCCAGCAGTCTGACTAGCGGGGGACTCCAAGAGACCCAGTACTTC.